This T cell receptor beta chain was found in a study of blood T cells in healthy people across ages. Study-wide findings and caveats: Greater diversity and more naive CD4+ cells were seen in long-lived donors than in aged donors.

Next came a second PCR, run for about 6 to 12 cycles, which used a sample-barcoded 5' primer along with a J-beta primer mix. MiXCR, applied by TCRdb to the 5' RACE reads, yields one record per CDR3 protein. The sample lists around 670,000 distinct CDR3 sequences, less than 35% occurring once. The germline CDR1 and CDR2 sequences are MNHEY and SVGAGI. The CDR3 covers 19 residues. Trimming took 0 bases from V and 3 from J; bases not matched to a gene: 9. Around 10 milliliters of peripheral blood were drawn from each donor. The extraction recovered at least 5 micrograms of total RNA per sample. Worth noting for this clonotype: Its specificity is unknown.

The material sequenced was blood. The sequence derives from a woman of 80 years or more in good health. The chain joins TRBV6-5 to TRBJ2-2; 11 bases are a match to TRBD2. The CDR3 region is CASSYSIAGGAPDTGELFF. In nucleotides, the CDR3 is TGTGCCAGCAGTTACTCCATAGCGGGGGGGGCGCCGGACACCGGGGAGCTGTTTTTT.